The 2 T cell receptor beta chains listed next were all sequenced from one sample in a study of T cell repertoires in cytomegalovirus infection. TCRdb reprocessed the reads with MiXCR, giving one entry per CDR3 protein. The top ten hold around 2.4% of the sample, which has some 300,000 distinct CDR3 sequences, around 10% seen once. Sequences were obtained from PBMCs. Every receptor here comes from a human donor in good health (CMV status not recorded). Some clones in this sample may be carry-over from other donors' samples.

This clonotype was seen at least ten times. V gene TRBV20-1 combines with J gene TRBJ1-6; D may be TRBD1 (5 bases). The CDR3 consists of 15 residues. Germline CDR1 DFQATT, CDR2 SNEGSKA (reference sequence). Trimming removed 3 bases from V and 8 bases from J, with 17 bases in between. For the CDR3, the DNA is TGCAGTGCTAGGAGGAGCGGGGCGGCCGATTCACCCCTCCACTTT. Translation: CSARRSGAADSPLHF.

This clonotype appeared many times. The rearrangement uses TRBV12-3 or TRBV12-4 and TRBJ1-2; D uncertain. The CDR3 runs to 9 residues. Trimming took off 7 bases at V and 7 bases at J, with 4 bases between the two ends. The chain's CDR3 is CASIPGYTF. The CDR3, as DNA: TGTGCCAGCATCCCTGGCTACACCTTC.